This TCR beta chain emerged from a study of blood T cell repertoires in COVID-19. Study-level information: Sites across the United States, Italy and Spain contributed samples from acute and convalescent COVID-19. T cells, B-cell-depleted T cells, or PBMCs supplied cDNA or gDNA.

This table comes from immunoSEQ multiplex PCR, and its TCRdb copy is limited to in-frame clones, with some not included. The sample has fewer than 450,000 clones, approximately 86% seen once. Trimming took 7 bases from V and 8 from J; bases not matched to a gene: 7. The CDR3 has 12 amino acids. The sequence was obtained from a woman aged 40 to 50 with acute COVID-19. V and J are TRBV12-3 or TRBV12-4 and TRBJ1-1, with TRBD1 identical over 7 bases. Sequencing input: PBMCs or T cells enriched from blood (not recorded which). CDR3 coding DNA: TGTGCCAGCACCAGGGGACAGATCGAAGCTTTCTTT. Protein: CASTRGQIEAFF.